These 15 T cell receptor beta chains came from one sample sequenced in a study of OX40 agonist ivuxolimab in advanced cancers. Some clones are missing from TCRdb's copy, which holds only in-frame ones; the method was immunoSEQ multiplex PCR. Among 90,000 or so clones listed, around nine tenths were seen once. The specimen was CD4+ or CD8+ T cells sorted from blood, collected in a trial of the OX40 agonist ivuxolimab. The origin of the receptors is an adult with an advanced solid tumor such as melanoma, head and neck, liver or kidney cancer.

The chain carries TRBV2 and TRBJ2-7; D is unresolved. Germline loops: CDR1 SNHLY, CDR2 FYNNEI. Trimming took 6 bases from V and 6 from J, leaving 6 bases between them. The CDR3 extends over 10 amino acids. The chain's CDR3 is CASRYSEQYF. The CDR3 DNA follows: TGTGCCAGCAGATACTCCGAGCAGTACTTC.

The chain has TRBV9 and TRBJ2-5, with 13 positions matching TRBD2. After removal of 2 bases from V and 4 bases from J, the junction contained 5 bases not matched to a gene. In germline, CDR1 is SGDLS, CDR2 YYNGEE. The length of the CDR3 is 16 residues. The CDR3 coding sequence is TGTGCCAGCAGCGTCGGGACTAGCGGGAACCGAGAGACCCAGTACTTC. Protein: CASSVGTSGNRETQYF.

As DNA, the CDR3 is TGTGCCAGCAGTTACAGGTTGGGCTATGGCTACACCTTC. It encodes CASSYRLGYGYTF. The J gene is TRBJ1-2, the V gene TRBV6-5, with D uncertain. V dropped 2 bases and J dropped 4 bases, with 8 bases sitting between them. CDR1 is MNHEY, CDR2 SVGAGI, per germline. The CDR3 contains 13 residues.

This rearrangement joins TRBV11-2 to TRBJ2-7; D perhaps matches TRBD2 (5 bases). The CDR3 contains 13 residues. V lost 2 bases, J lost 6 bases, and 11 bases lay in between. The germline CDR1 and CDR2 sequences are SGHAT and FQNNGV. The chain's CDR3 is CASSLSRGSEQYF. DNA for the CDR3: TGTGCCAGCAGCTTATCGAGAGGGTCCGAGCAGTACTTC.

The chain employs TRBV6-5 and TRBJ2-2; no reliable D call. Deletions cut 1 base from V and 3 bases from J, with 12 bases between. The CDR3 extends over 16 amino acids. CDR1 is MNHEY and CDR2 is SVGAGI in the germline V gene. The CDR3 bases are TGTGCCAGCAGTTACTGGTTGAGTTTGGACACCGGGGAGCTGTTTTTT. It translates to CASSYWLSLDTGELFF.

CDR3 region: CASSLGGRSNQPQHF. The CDR3 DNA is TGTGCCAGCAGTTTAGGTGGCAGAAGCAATCAGCCCCAGCATTTT. The chain couples TRBV28 to TRBJ1-5; D gene ambiguous. CDR1 and CDR2 from the germline V gene are MDHEN and SYDVKM. The CDR3 runs to 15 residues. Trimming cost V 2 bases and J 1 base, with 9 bases left between them.

The V call is TRBV9, the J call TRBJ2-7; D might be TRBD2 (5 bases). CDR3 length: 13 residues. CDR1 is SGDLS and CDR2 is YYNGEE in the germline V gene. Trimming cost V 4 bases and J 3 bases, with 11 bases left between them. CDR3 sequence (DNA): TGTGCCAGCAGCCATGACGGGAACTACGAGCAGTACTTC. Amino acid sequence: CASSHDGNYEQYF.

V gene TRBV6-5 combines with J gene TRBJ1-2, with a possible D match to TRBD1 (6 bases). This CDR3 comprises 13 residues. Trimming stripped 7 bases from V and 4 bases from J, with 13 bases between. Looked up from germline, CDR1 is MNHEY and CDR2 is SVGAGI. CDR3 amino acids: CASMGRGFYGYTF. The CDR3 DNA reads TGTGCCAGCATGGGCAGGGGCTTCTATGGCTACACCTTC.

This chain joins TRBV5-4 and TRBJ2-2, with TRBD2 matching over 14 bases. Germline V CDR1 and CDR2: SGHNT, YYREEE (reference sequence). Trimming took 4 bases from V and 6 from J; bases not matched to a gene: 5. The CDR3 is made up of 16 amino acids. The CDR3 region has the DNA TGTGCCAGCAGCCTGGGACTAGCGGGAGTCGCCGGGGAGCTGTTTTTT. It translates to CASSLGLAGVAGELFF.

The gene calls are TRBV9 and TRBJ1-1, with TRBD1 as a possible D gene (5 bases). Germline CDR1 reads SGDLS; CDR2 reads YYNGEE. The V gene lost 3 bases and the J gene lost 0 bases, with 12 bases spanning the gap. This CDR3 spans 15 amino acids. The CDR3 DNA follows: TGTGCCAGCAGCGCTGGGGCCCTTATGAACACTGAAGCTTTCTTT. Its translation is CASSAGALMNTEAFF.

The V gene is TRBV28, the J gene TRBJ2-2; TRBD2 matches 10 bases. The CDR3 length is 17 residues. J gave up 5 bases and V 2 bases, and 8 bases lay outside the gene matches. CDR1 and CDR2 from the germline V gene are MDHEN and SYDVKM. The CDR3 nucleotides are TGTGCCAGCAGTTTAGTTGGACTAGCGGAGAGAACCGGGGAGCTGTTTTTT. Translation gives CASSLVGLAERTGELFF. Full variable domain (missing parts from reference TRBV28 and TRBJ2-2): DVKVTQSSRYLVKRTGEKVFLECVQDMDHENMFWYRQDPGLGLRLIYFSYDVKMKEKGDIPEGYSVSREKKERFSLILESASTNQTSMYLCASSLVGLAERTGELFFGEGSRLTVL.

A remark on this clone: A junction boundary mismatches the germline segment, possibly from a read error. The chain links TRBV7-7 to TRBJ2-5, with TRBD2 identical over 8 bases. The CDR3 totals 13 residues. In germline, CDR1 is SSHAT, CDR2 FNYEAQ (reference sequence). For the CDR3, the DNA is TGTGCTAGCAGCTCGAGCGGGAGTGAGACCCAGTACTTC. Its protein product is CASSSSGSETQYF.

CDR3 sequence: CASSQEPSGANVLTF. As DNA, the CDR3 is TGCGCCAGCAGCCAAGAACCGAGTGGGGCCAACGTCCTGACTTTC. This chain joins TRBV4-3 and TRBJ2-6; D remains unclear. CDR1 LGHNA and CDR2 YSLEER come from the germline V gene. The length of the CDR3 is 15 residues. V was pared by 0 bases and J by 3 bases, with 6 bases between.

The chain has TRBV9 and TRBJ2-5; D tentatively reads TRBD1 or TRBD2 (5 bases each). The CDR3 totals 13 residues. The germline gives CDR1 SGDLS, CDR2 YYNGEE. Trimming took off 3 bases at V and 5 bases at J, with 11 bases between the two ends. The DNA of the CDR3 is TGTGCCAGCAGCGCCAGGTGGGGGGAGACCCAGTACTTC. Its protein is CASSARWGETQYF.

The CDR3 nucleotides read TGTGCCAGCACCCCGACAGAGGCCAAAAACATTCAGTACTTC. Amino acids: CASTPTEAKNIQYF. The rearrangement uses TRBV11-2 and TRBJ2-4; a weak D match, TRBD1 (5 bases). Trimming shortened V by 7 bases and J by 1 base, and 11 bases separated the two germline ends. Per the germline V gene, CDR1 is SGHAT and CDR2 is FQNNGV. CDR3 length equals 14 residues. The full variable domain, in which reference TRBV11-2 and TRBJ2-4 provide the parts outside the CDR3, is EAGVAQSPRYKIIEKRQSVAFWCNPISGHATLYWYQQILGQGPKLLIQFQNNGVVDDSQLPKDRFSAERLKGVDSTLKIQPAKLEDSAVYLCASTPTEAKNIQYFGAGTRLSVL.